A selection of T cell receptor beta chains follows, all from one sample in a study of blood T cell repertoires in COVID-19. The repertoire was sequenced with immunoSEQ multiplex PCR; TCRdb's copy has only in-frame clones and lacks some. The sample lists around 250,000 clones; approximately 89% were seen once. The specimen sequenced was PBMCs or T cells enriched from blood (not recorded which). The receptors were gathered from a man aged 40-49 years who had been exposed to COVID-19. Each CDR3 is given with its conserved first and last residue. The D gene is left open where the match is weak. Some rows mark clone size as missing; the rest say once, few, many or name a class of expanded clone.

v_call,d_call,clone_size,j_call,cdr3_aa,cdr3_nt
TRBV19,NA,NA,TRBJ2-7,CASSIVHQGLSYEQYF,TGTGCCAGTAGTATTGTACACCAGGGTCTGAGTTACGAGCAGTACTTC
TRBV5-1,TRBD2,NA,TRBJ2-1,CASSTPTSGRNHNEQFF,TGCGCCAGCAGCACCCCGACTAGCGGGAGGAACCACAATGAGCAGTTCTTC
TRBV5-1,TRBD2,NA,TRBJ2-7,CASSSGLAGGPSLYEQYF,TGCGCCAGCAGCTCAGGACTAGCGGGAGGGCCTAGTCTCTACGAGCAGTACTTC
TRBV6-7,NA,NA,TRBJ2-7,CASSYPTYEQYF,TGTGCCAGCAGTTACCCCACCTACGAGCAGTACTTC
TRBV11-2,NA,NA,TRBJ2-1,CASGWQDNEQFF,TGTGCCAGTGGTTGGCAGGACAATGAGCAGTTCTTC
TRBV18,NA,NA,TRBJ2-7,CASSGDLIYGQYF,TGTGCCAGCTCGGGGGACTTGATCTACGGGCAGTACTTC
TRBV9,NA,NA,TRBJ2-4,CASSVGSGENIQYF,TGTGCCAGCAGCGTAGGTTCAGGGGAAAACATTCAGTACTTC
TRBV4-1,NA,once,TRBJ2-1,CASSQEGQGGEQFF,TGCGCCAGCAGCCAAGAGGGGCAGGGGGGTGAGCAGTTCTTC
TRBV19,TRBD2,NA,TRBJ2-1,CASKTGTSLGHEQFF,TGTGCCAGTAAAACCGGGACTAGTCTTGGGCATGAGCAGTTCTTC
TRBV7-2,TRBD1,few,TRBJ1-2,CASSPRQGNYGYTF,TGTGCCAGCAGCCCCCGACAGGGAAACTATGGCTACACCTTC
TRBV9,NA,NA,TRBJ2-4,CASSVEGLAKNIQYF,TGTGCCAGCAGCGTAGAGGGACTTGCCAAAAACATTCAGTACTTC
TRBV27,NA,NA,TRBJ1-4,CASSLRQGWEKLFF,TGTGCCAGCAGTTTACGGCAGGGGTGGGAAAAACTGTTTTTT
TRBV10-2,NA,NA,TRBJ2-3,CASSRGTDTQYF,TGCGCCAGCAGTCGAGGTACAGATACGCAGTATTTT
TRBV6-5,NA,NA,TRBJ2-7,CASSYSGAQYF,TGTGCCAGCAGTTACTCTGGAGCGCAGTACTTC
TRBV27,NA,NA,TRBJ2-7,CASSSFSLHEEQYF,TGTGCCAGCAGCTCATTCTCACTGCACGAGGAGCAGTACTTC
TRBV7-2,NA,NA,TRBJ2-3,CASRTWGGTDTQYF,TGTGCCAGCAGGACGTGGGGGGGCACAGATACGCAGTATTTT
TRBV5-1,NA,NA,TRBJ2-5,CASSLDNLETQYF,TGCGCCAGCAGCCTCGACAATTTAGAGACCCAGTACTTC
TRBV7-6,NA,NA,TRBJ1-2,CASSPLYRVNGYTF,TGTGCCAGCAGCCCCCTTTACAGGGTCAATGGCTACACCTTC
TRBV28,TRBD1,NA,TRBJ2-7,CATGGNRYEQYF,TGTGCCACAGGGGGCAATAGGTACGAGCAGTACTTC
TRBV6-5,NA,NA,TRBJ2-1,CASSYGLAKSRNEQFF,TGTGCCAGCAGTTACGGATTAGCAAAATCGAGAAATGAGCAGTTCTTC
TRBV11-3,NA,NA,TRBJ2-2,CASSFGANTGELFF,TGTGCCAGCAGCTTCGGAGCGAACACCGGGGAGCTGTTTTTT
TRBV11-2,NA,NA,TRBJ2-1,CASSLFVGLSNEQFF,TGTGCCAGCAGCTTATTTGTCGGACTATCAAATGAGCAGTTCTTC
TRBV7-2,TRBD1,NA,TRBJ2-7,CASSLIGGGYEQYF,TGTGCCAGCAGCTTAATAGGGGGCGGCTACGAGCAGTACTTC
TRBV4-2,TRBD2,few,TRBJ2-1,CASSASGRVNNEQFF,TGTGCCAGCAGCGCCAGCGGGAGAGTTAACAATGAGCAGTTCTTC
TRBV7-9,TRBD1,NA,TRBJ1-1,CASTYGTENTEAFF,TGTGCCAGCACGTACGGGACAGAGAACACTGAAGCTTTCTTT
TRBV27,TRBD2,NA,TRBJ2-1,CASKMTLAEYSYNEQFF,TGTGCCAGCAAAATGACCCTAGCGGAATACTCCTACAATGAGCAGTTCTTC